In its sample, the clone carrying this TCR beta chain was seen a few times. Antigen specificity is unknown. This sample was taken from a study of vaccination and CD4 T cells after COVID-19. Turning to the study itself: Convalescent persons amounted to six males plus four females, two of whom were Hispanic. Median time from second vaccine dose to sampling was around 72 days (14 to 241). Controls had a CEFX pool, an HIV-1 Nef pool, or no peptide added.

The CDR3 covers 14 residues. After removal of 5 bases from V and 12 bases from J, the junction contained 13 bases not matched to a gene. Germline V gene lookup returns CDR1 MRHNA and CDR2 SNTAGT. Time point of the sample: late sampling 161 to 241 days after vaccination in three convalescent patients. Stated treatment: 10-day PBMC culture with coronavirus spike peptide pools or control peptides (ViraFEST assay). The Oncomine TCR Beta short-read assay was what sequenced the DNA obtained from cultured CD4+ T cells. TCRdb fed the PCR reads into MiXCR, producing one record per CDR3 protein. The data show 20,000 to 25,000 distinct CDR3 sequences, 30% to 45% seen once.

The sequence came from a human donor who had recovered from COVID-19. The sequencing here drew on CD4+ T cells from blood, cultured in vitro, taken about 7 months after SARS-CoV-2 vaccination. This chain uses TRBV6-4 with TRBJ2-1; 7 bases are shared with TRBD1. CDR3 residues: CASSRDRPPSRQFF. The CDR3 DNA reads as TGTGCCAGCAGTCGGGACAGACCCCCCAGTCGGCAGTTCTTC.